The clone carrying this T cell receptor beta chain has ten or more counts. Antigen: not known. These data originate in a study of Graves' ophthalmopathy and Graves' hyperthyroidism. Study information: Peripheral blood was gathered at the point of initial diagnosis, before any treatment started. Regarding the study as a whole: Most expanded thyroid clonotypes above 0.001 frequency also appeared in blood. Sensitivity of around 67% and specificity of 72.22% were achieved by the model that predicted ophthalmopathy progression. A 13-signature model separated ophthalmopathy from stable hyperthyroidism, 85% to 90% sensitivity, 65% to 82% specificity.

RNA transcripts yielded amplified TCR beta CDR3 regions. First-round RT-PCR relied on HTBI primers, and a second-round multiplex PCR came next. Each CDR3 protein is one row after TCRdb ran MiXCR on the multiplex PCR reads. The top ten hold around 1.5% of the sample, which has some 400,000 distinct CDR3 sequences, approximately 20% seen once. Germline V CDR1 and CDR2: DFQATT, SNEGSKA (reference sequence). The CDR3 length is 16 residues. After removal of 3 bases from V and 4 bases from J, the junction contained 14 bases not matched to a gene. The chain is built from TRBV20-1 and TRBJ2-7; TRBD1 matches at 8 bases. The origin of this receptor is a woman between 18 and 29 years old with Graves' ophthalmopathy. Sequences were obtained from peripheral blood. The CDR3, as DNA: TGCAGTGCTAGCGTAACAGGGGGACGGGGACGGTACGAGCAGTACTTC. Amino acids: CSASVTGGRGRYEQYF.